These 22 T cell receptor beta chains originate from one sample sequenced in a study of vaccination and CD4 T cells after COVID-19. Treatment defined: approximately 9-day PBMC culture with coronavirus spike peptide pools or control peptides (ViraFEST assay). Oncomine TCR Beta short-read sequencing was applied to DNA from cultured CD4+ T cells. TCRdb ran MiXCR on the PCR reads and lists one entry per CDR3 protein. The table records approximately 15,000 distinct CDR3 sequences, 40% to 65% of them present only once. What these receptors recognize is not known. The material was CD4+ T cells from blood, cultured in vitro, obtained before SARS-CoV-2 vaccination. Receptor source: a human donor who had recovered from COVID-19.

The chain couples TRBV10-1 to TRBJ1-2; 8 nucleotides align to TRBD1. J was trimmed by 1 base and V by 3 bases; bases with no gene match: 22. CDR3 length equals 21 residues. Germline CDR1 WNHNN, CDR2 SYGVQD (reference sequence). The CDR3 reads CASSEDRGPSRADLINYGYTF. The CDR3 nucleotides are TGCGCCAGCAGTGAAGACAGGGGTCCCTCCCGAGCTGACCTTATTAACTATGGCTACACCTTC.

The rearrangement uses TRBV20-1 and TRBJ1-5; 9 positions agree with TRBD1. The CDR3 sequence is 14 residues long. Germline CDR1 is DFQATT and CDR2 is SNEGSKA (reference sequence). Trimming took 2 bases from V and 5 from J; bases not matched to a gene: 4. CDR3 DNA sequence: TGCAGTGCTAGAACCGGGACAGGGTATCAGCCCCAGCATTTT. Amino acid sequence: CSARTGTGYQPQHF.

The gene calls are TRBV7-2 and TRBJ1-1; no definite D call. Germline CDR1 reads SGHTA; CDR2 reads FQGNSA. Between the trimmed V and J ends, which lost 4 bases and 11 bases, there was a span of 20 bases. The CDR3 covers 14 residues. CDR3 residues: CASSSSPGRGTAFF. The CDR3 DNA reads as TGTGCCAGCAGCTCATCGCCCGGACGCGGTACGGCTTTCTTT. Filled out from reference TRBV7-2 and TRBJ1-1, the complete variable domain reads GAGVSQSPSNKVTEKGKDVELRCDPISGHTALYWYRQSLGQGLEFLIYFQGNSAPDKSGLPSDRFSAERTGGSVSTLTIQRTQQEDSAVYLCASSSSPGRGTAFFGQGTRLTVV.

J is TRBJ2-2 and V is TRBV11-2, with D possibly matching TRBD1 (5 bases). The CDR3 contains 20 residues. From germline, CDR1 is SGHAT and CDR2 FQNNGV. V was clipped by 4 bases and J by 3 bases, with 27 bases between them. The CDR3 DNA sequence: TGTGCCAGCAGCTCCATAGGGTGGCAGGACAATATTAGGTACACCGGGGAGCTGTTTTTT. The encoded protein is CASSSIGWQDNIRYTGELFF.

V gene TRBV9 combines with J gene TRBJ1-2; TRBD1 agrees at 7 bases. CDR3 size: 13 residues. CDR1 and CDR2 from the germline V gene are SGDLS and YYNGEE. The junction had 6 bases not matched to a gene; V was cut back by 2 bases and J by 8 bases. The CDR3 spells CASSVKQGSGYTF. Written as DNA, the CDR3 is TGTGCCAGCAGCGTCAAACAGGGGAGCGGCTACACCTTC.

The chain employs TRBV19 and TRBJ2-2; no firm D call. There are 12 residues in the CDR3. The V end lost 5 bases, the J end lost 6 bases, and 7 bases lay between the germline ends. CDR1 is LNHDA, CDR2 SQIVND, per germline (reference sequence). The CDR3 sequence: CASSLRAGELFF. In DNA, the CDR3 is TGTGCCAGTAGTCTCCGGGCCGGGGAGCTGTTTTTT.

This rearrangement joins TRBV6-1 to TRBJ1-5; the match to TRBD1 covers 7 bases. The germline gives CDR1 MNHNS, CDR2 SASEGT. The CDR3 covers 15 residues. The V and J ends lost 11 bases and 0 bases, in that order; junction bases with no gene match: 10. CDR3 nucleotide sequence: TGTGCCTGTGATTGGACAGGAGCTAGCAATCAGCCCCAGCATTTT. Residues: CACDWTGASNQPQHF.

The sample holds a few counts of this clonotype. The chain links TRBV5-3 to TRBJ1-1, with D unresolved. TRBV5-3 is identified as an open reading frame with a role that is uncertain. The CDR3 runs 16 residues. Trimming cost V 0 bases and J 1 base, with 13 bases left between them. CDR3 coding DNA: TGTGCCAGAAGCTTGGGGACTGGGCACCCGAACACTGAAGCTTTCTTT. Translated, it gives CARSLGTGHPNTEAFF.

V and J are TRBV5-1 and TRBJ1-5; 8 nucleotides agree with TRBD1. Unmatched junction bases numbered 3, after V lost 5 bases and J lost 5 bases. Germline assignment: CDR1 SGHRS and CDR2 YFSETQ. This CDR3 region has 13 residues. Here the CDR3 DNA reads TGCGCCAGCAGGGACAGGGAGGATCAGCCCCAGCATTTT. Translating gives CASRDREDQPQHF. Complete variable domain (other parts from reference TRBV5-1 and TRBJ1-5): KAGVTQTPRYLIKTRGQQVTLSCSPISGHRSVSWYQQTPGQGLQFLFEYFSETQRNKGNFPGRFSGRQFSNSRSEMNVSTLELGDSALYLCASRDREDQPQHFGDGTRLSIL.

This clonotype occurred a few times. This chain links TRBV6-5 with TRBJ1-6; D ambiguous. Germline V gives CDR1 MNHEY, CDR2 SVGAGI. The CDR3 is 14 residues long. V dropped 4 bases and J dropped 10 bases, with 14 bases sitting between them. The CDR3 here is CASSLRSLGSPLHF. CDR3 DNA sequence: TGTGCCAGCAGTTTAAGGAGTTTGGGATCACCCCTCCACTTT.

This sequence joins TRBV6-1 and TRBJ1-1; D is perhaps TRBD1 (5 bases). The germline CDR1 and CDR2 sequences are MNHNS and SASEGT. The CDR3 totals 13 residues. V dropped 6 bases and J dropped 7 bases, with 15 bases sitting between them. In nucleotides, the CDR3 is TGTGCCAGCAGCGAGGCGGGTAGGGGTGAAGCTTTCTTT. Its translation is CASSEAGRGEAFF.

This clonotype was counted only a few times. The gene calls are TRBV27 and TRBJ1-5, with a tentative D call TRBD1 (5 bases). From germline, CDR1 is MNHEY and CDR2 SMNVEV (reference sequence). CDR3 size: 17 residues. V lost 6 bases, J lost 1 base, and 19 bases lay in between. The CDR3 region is CASRLYWRGDSNQPQHF. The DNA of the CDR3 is TGTGCCAGCAGGCTATATTGGAGGGGTGACAGCAATCAGCCCCAGCATTTT.

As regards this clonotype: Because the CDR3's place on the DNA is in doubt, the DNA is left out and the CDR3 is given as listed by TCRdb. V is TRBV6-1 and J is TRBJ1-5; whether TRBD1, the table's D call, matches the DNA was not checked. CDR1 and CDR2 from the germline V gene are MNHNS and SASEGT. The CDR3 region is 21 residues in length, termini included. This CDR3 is CASTGSYEQYFGPDTYQPQHF.

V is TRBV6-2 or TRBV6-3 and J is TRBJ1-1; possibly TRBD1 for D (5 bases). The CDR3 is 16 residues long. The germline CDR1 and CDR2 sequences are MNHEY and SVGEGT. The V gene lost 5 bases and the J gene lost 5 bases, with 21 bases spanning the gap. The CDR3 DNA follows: TGTGCCAGCAGTCTAAGCCCGGGCCTAAGGGGTACTGAAGCTTTCTTT. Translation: CASSLSPGLRGTEAFF.

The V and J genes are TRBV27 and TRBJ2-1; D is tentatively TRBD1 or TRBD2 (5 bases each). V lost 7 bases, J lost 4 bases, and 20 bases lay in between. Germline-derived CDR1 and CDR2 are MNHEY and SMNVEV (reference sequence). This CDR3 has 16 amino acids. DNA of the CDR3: TGTGCCAGCACCCGAGGGGCGGGTGTCGGGTACAATGAGCAGTTCTTC. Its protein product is CASTRGAGVGYNEQFF.

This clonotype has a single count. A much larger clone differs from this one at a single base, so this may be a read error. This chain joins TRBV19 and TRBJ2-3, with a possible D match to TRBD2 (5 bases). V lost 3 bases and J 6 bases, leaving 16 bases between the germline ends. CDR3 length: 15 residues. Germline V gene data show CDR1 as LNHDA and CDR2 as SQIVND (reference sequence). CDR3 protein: CASSIQRARPDTQYF. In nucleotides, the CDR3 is TGTGCCAGTAGTATCCAGAGGGCGAGACCGGATACGCAGTATTTT. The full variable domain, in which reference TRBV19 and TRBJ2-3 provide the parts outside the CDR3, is DGGITQSPKYLFRKEGQNVTLSCEQNLNHDAMYWYRQDPGQGLRLIYYSQIVNDFQKGDIAEGYSVSREKKESFPLTVTSAQKNPTAFYLCASSIQRARPDTQYFGPGTRLTVL.

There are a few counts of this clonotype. CDR3 nucleotide sequence: TGTGCCACCAGCAGAGGCCAGTTAGTAAGGGACTCTGGAAACACCATATATTTT. Amino acid sequence: CATSRGQLVRDSGNTIYF. J is TRBJ1-3 and V is TRBV15; D not resolved. The CDR3 is 18 residues long. V lost 1 base and J 0 bases, leaving 16 bases between the germline ends. Germline V gene sequence: CDR1 LNHNV, CDR2 YYDKDF (reference sequence).

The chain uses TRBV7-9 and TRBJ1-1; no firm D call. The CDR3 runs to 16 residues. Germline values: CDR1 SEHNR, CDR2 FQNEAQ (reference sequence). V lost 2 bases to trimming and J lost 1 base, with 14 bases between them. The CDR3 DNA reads TGTGCCAGCAGCTTAAAGCGGTCGGCGGAGAACACTGAAGCTTTCTTT. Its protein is CASSLKRSAENTEAFF.

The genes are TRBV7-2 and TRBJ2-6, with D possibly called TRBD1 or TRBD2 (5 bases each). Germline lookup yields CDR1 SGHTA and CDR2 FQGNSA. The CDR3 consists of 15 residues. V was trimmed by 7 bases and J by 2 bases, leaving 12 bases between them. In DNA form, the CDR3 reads TGTGCCAGCACCGAGGGGTTTCCTGGGGCCAACGTCCTGACTTTC. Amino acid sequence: CASTEGFPGANVLTF.

The CDR3 here is CASSYGGGVYNEQFF. The CDR3 DNA is TGTGCCAGCAGTTACGGGGGAGGAGTTTACAATGAGCAGTTCTTC. The rearrangement links TRBV6-2 or TRBV6-3 to TRBJ2-1, with D perhaps matching TRBD2 (6 bases). The CDR3 covers 15 residues. V gave up 2 bases and J gave up 4 bases, with 12 bases separating them. Germline V gene data show CDR1 as MNHEY and CDR2 as SVGEGT.

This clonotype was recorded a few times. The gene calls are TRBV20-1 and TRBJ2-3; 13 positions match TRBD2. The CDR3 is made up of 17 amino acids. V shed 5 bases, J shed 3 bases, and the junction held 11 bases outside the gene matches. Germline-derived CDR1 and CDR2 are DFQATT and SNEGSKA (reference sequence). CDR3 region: CSAPDWTSGSWTDTQYF. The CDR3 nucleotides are TGCAGTGCTCCCGATTGGACTAGCGGGAGCTGGACAGATACGCAGTATTTT.

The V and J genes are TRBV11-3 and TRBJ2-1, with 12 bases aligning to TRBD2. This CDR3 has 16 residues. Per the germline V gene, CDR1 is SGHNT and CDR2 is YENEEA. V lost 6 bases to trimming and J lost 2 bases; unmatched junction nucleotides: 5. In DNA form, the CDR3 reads TGTGCCAGCAGTTTGACTAGCGGGAGCCCCTACAATGAGCAGTTCTTC. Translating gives CASSLTSGSPYNEQFF.